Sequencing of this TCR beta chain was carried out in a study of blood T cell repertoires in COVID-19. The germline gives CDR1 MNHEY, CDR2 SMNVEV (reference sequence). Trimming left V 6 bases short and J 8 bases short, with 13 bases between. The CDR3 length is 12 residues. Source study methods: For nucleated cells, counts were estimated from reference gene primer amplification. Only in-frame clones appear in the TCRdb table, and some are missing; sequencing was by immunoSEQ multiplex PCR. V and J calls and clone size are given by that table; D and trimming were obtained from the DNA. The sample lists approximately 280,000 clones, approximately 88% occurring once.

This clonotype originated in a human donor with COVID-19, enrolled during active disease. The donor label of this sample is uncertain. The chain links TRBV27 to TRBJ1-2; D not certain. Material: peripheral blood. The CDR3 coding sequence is TGTGCCAGCAGCGGAGGAGTAGGAGGCTACACCTTC. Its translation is CASSGGVGGYTF.